These 28 T cell receptor beta chains were sequenced from one sample in a study of tumor-infiltrating lymphocytes in primary liver carcinoma. Unsorted bulk tissue of about 19-31 mg yielded co-extracted RNA and DNA. Starting material of about 0.45 ug total RNA yielded TCR beta cDNA via a constant-region primer. Libraries for TCR beta were built through three nested multiplex PCR rounds, which together made up a slightly modified ARM-PCR procedure. Two initial PCR rounds of approximately 10 cycles each paired TRBV1-TRBV30 forward primers with a C-beta reverse primer. Each CDR3 protein is one row after TCRdb ran MiXCR on the multiplex PCR reads. The sample gives 110,000 or so distinct CDR3 sequences, 80% to 85% of which show up once; about a fifth is in the top ten. The sequenced material came from liver tumor tissue from sampling region 3. The sample's subset: tumor region T3, left-lateral pole. These receptors were taken from a middle-aged man with primary liver carcinoma and hepatitis B virus infection.

A note on this clonotype: Just one base apart from a much larger clone, this may be a read error. The chain recombines TRBV5-1 with TRBJ2-4; D perhaps matches TRBD2 (6 bases). Germline V gene lookup returns CDR1 SGHRS and CDR2 YFSETQ. The CDR3 extends over 16 amino acids. The CDR3 protein is CTSSSSGTRAKNIQYF. CDR3 DNA sequence: TGCACCAGCAGCTCCTCCGGGACTCGAGCCAAAAACATTCAGTACTTC. The variable domain in full, with the rest retrieved from reference TRBV5-1 and TRBJ2-4, is KAGVTQTPRYLIKTRGQQVTLSCSPISGHRSVSWYQQTPGQGLQFLFEYFSETQRNKGNFPGRFSGRQFSNSRSEMNVSTLELGDSALYLCTSSSSGTRAKNIQYFGAGTRLSVL.

On this clonotype: Sequence at one end of the junction differs from germline and may be a read error. J is TRBJ2-5 and V is TRBV12-3 or TRBV12-4; D is uncertain. The CDR3 length is 14 residues. Here the CDR3 DNA reads TGTGCCAGCAGTTCCAACAGAGAACAAGGGACCCAGTACTTC. Residues: CASSSNREQGTQYF.

Points on this clonotype: A read error may explain this, as a much larger clone is one base away. The CDR3 region is CASSFQGGVYKEQFF. The CDR3 DNA sequence: TGCGCCAGCAGCTTCCAGGGCGGGGTATACAAAGAGCAGTTCTTC. The genes are TRBV5-1 and TRBJ2-1; D is perhaps TRBD2 (6 bases). CDR3 size: 15 residues. Germline V CDR1 and CDR2: SGHRS, YFSETQ.

This sequence joins TRBV7-8 and TRBJ2-3, with D hard to call. Germline loops: CDR1 SGHVS, CDR2 FQNEAQ. The V end was cut by 4 bases, the J end by 8 bases, with 16 bases between. CDR3 length: 14 residues. As DNA, the CDR3 is TGTGCCAGCAGCTCCGACGGGTACGAGTGTACGCAGTATTTT. Translation: CASSSDGYECTQYF. Supplemented by reference TRBV7-8 and TRBJ2-3, the full variable domain reads GAGVSQSPRYKVAKRGQDVALRCDPISGHVSLFWYQQALGQGPEFLTYFQNEAQLDKSGLPSDRFFAERPEGSVSTLKIQRTQQEDSAVYLCASSSDGYECTQYFGPGTRLTVL.

Concerning this clonotype itself: A read error may be the cause here, since a much bigger clone is one base away. The chain combines TRBV7-9 with TRBJ2-2; possible D gene TRBD1, 6 bases. The CDR3 is made up of 17 amino acids. Per germline, CDR1 SEHNR and CDR2 FQNEAQ (reference sequence). The DNA of the CDR3 is TGTACCAGCACCTCCCCAGGGACAACCAAGAACACCGGGGAGCTGTTTTTT. Its translation is CTSTSPGTTKNTGELFF. The variable domain in full, completed from reference TRBV7-9 and TRBJ2-2, reads DTGVSQNPRHKITKRGQNVTFRCDPISEHNRLYWYRQTLGQGPEFLTYFQNEAQLEKSRLLSDRFSAERPKGSFSTLEIQRTEQGDSAMYLCTSTSPGTTKNTGELFFGEGSRLTVL.

Details on this clonotype: Its ends do not fully match the called genes, so a read error is possible. The rearrangement joins TRBV6-4 to TRBJ1-1; 7 bases are a match to TRBD1. Germline V gene sequence: CDR1 MRHNA, CDR2 SNTAGT. This CDR3 is built from 15 residues. CDR3 bases: TGTGCCAGCAGGGCACAGGGGATCATGAACACTGAAACTCTCTTT. Encoded protein: CASRAQGIMNTETLF.

Of note for this clonotype: The conserved phenylalanine or tryptophan is not found at the CDR3 terminus, so this likely reflects a read error. The chain links TRBV6-2 or TRBV6-3 to TRBJ1-5, with 10 nucleotides matching TRBD1. There are 18 residues in the CDR3. Germline-derived CDR1 and CDR2 are MNHEY and SVGEGT. For the CDR3, the DNA is TGTGTCAGCAGTTACTGGTCGGGACAGGGGACGGGCAATCAGGCCCAGCATTCT. Protein: CVSSYWSGQGTGNQAQHS.

With regard to this clonotype: Because it lacks the conserved phenylalanine or tryptophan at the end, this CDR3 is likely a read error. This chain joins TRBV7-2 and TRBJ2-1, with D hard to call. The CDR3 length is 15 residues. The V end was cut by 0 bases, the J end by 6 bases, with 12 bases between. Germline values: CDR1 SGHTA, CDR2 FQGNSA. CDR3 loop: CASSLARNGRNEQFL. In nucleotides, the CDR3 is TGTGCCAGCAGCTTAGCGAGGAACGGGCGCAATGAGCAGTTCCTC.

The rearrangement joins TRBV28 to TRBJ1-2; D not certain. V dropped 2 bases and J dropped 8 bases, with 15 bases sitting between them. The CDR3 sequence is 14 residues long. Germline-derived CDR1 and CDR2 are MDHEN and SYDVKM. CDR3 residues: CASSLRAADSGYTF. DNA for the CDR3: TGTGCCAGCAGTTTAAGGGCCGCCGACTCGGGCTACACCTTC.

As regards this clonotype: A read error is possible here, since a much larger clone lies one base away. The chain links TRBV28 to TRBJ2-7; no reliable D call. This CDR3 comprises 13 residues. Trimming took off 6 bases at V and 9 bases at J, with 18 bases between the two ends. Germline V gene data show CDR1 as MDHEN and CDR2 as SYDVKM. The CDR3 sequence: CASSLIPFGGQYF. CDR3 nucleotide sequence: TGTGCCAGCAGCCTCATTCCCTTTGGCGGGCAGTACTTC.

The chain is built from TRBV6-6 and TRBJ1-5; TRBD1 matches 8 bases. This CDR3 comprises 17 residues. Germline lookup yields CDR1 MNHNY and CDR2 SVGAGI (reference sequence). V shed 4 bases and J 0 bases; nucleotides not matched to a gene: 8. The CDR3 bases are TGTGCCAGCAGTTGTGTTCAGGGGGCGTATAGCAATCAGCCCCAGCATTTT. Encoded protein: CASSCVQGAYSNQPQHF.

The rearrangement uses TRBV6-1 and TRBJ2-7; TRBD1 agrees at 9 bases. The germline gives CDR1 MNHNS, CDR2 SASEGT. The CDR3 spans 15 residues. The trim removed 7 bases at V and 6 bases at J, leaving 13 bases unmatched. The CDR3 DNA reads as TGTGCCAGCAACCTTTCGGGACAGGGATGCATCGAGCAGTACTTC. This sequence encodes CASNLSGQGCIEQYF.

This clonotype occurred many times. The J gene is TRBJ1-1, the V gene TRBV5-5; D not resolved. Between the trimmed V and J ends, which lost 2 bases and 3 bases, there was a span of 8 bases. Germline V lookup: CDR1 SGHKS, CDR2 YYEKEE (reference sequence). The CDR3 runs 13 residues. CDR3 protein: CASSFVAYTEAFF. CDR3 nucleotide sequence: TGTGCCAGCAGCTTTGTGGCCTACACTGAAGCTTTCTTT.

This clonotype was counted at least ten times. The chain employs TRBV10-3 and TRBJ1-4; TRBD1 matches at 9 bases. V dropped 10 bases and J dropped 6; count of bases not matched to a gene: 6. Germline V lookup: CDR1 ENHRY, CDR2 SYGVKD. The length of the CDR3 is 13 residues. DNA for the CDR3: TGTGCCACCAGACAGGGGGTGGATGAAAAACTGTTTTTT. Its protein product is CATRQGVDEKLFF.

Of note for this clonotype: An end of the junction does not agree with germline; a read error may underlie this. This sequence joins TRBV4-2 and TRBJ1-5, with D maybe TRBD1 (5 bases). This CDR3 is 17 amino acids long. The V gene's germline CDR1 is LGHNA and CDR2 YNFKEQ. CDR3 sequence reads: CASSHEVAGRSSQPQHF. CDR3 DNA: TGTGCCAGCAGCCATGAAGTGGCAGGGCGAAGCAGTCAGCCCCAGCATTTT.

In regard to this clonotype: The junction shows a germline mismatch at one end, possibly a read error. V gene TRBV29-1 combines with J gene TRBJ2-2; perhaps D is TRBD1 or TRBD2 (7 bases each). The length of the CDR3 is 14 residues. Per the germline V gene, CDR1 is SQVTM and CDR2 is ANQGSEA. Here the CDR3 reads CIAWGRGRGGELFF. Written as DNA, the CDR3 is TGCATCGCCTGGGGGAGGGGGCGCGGCGGGGAGCTGTTTTTC.

The table lists this clonotype with a few counts. A much bigger clone sits one base away, suggesting this may be a read error. The chain employs TRBV30 and TRBJ1-1; D unresolved. Trimming left V 5 bases short and J 5 bases short, with 9 bases between. The CDR3 covers 11 residues. Germline V gene data show CDR1 as GTSNPN and CDR2 as SVGIG (reference sequence). This CDR3 reads CAWEQRTEAFF. In DNA, the CDR3 is TGTGCCTGGGAACAGAGGACTGAAGCTTTCTTT.

On this clonotype: Its ends do not fully match the called genes, so a read error is possible. V is TRBV6-6 and J is TRBJ2-2; 14 bases match TRBD2. CDR1 MNHNY and CDR2 SVGAGI come from the germline V gene (reference sequence). This CDR3 is 20 amino acids long. The CDR3 sequence is CAGSCTGTGLAGAKSGELFF. The CDR3 nucleotides are TGTGCCGGCAGTTGCACGGGAACGGGACTAGCGGGAGCTAAGTCCGGGGAGCTGTTTTTT.

A note on this clonotype: A single base separates this from a much larger clone, so it may be a read error. Since the CDR3 does not end with the conserved phenylalanine or tryptophan, this likely comes from a read error. The rearrangement uses TRBV6-1 and TRBJ2-1; TRBD2 matches at 9 bases. This CDR3 has 17 residues. Trimming cost V 2 bases and J 12 bases; bases outside gene matches: 17. Germline V gene sequence: CDR1 MNHNS, CDR2 SASEGT. CDR3 amino acids: CASSERGEVAGGAGQFL. The CDR3 bases are TGTGCCAGCAGTGAACGGGGGGAAGTTGCGGGAGGGGCGGGGCAGTTCTTA.

Notes on this clonotype: Germline is not matched at one junction end, which may reflect a read error. The V gene is TRBV11-2, the J gene TRBJ2-3; 7 nucleotides line up with TRBD2. The germline gives CDR1 SGHAT, CDR2 FQNNGV. This CDR3 has 16 amino acids. CDR3 residues: CVSSSQGLPGVDTQYF. The CDR3 coding sequence is TGTGTCAGCAGCTCCCAGGGACTACCGGGAGTGGATACGCAGTATTTT.

Concerning this clonotype itself: The junction does not match germline at one end; this may be a read error. This rearrangement joins TRBV5-4 to TRBJ2-1, with 12 bases that match TRBD2. CDR1 is SGHNT, CDR2 YYREEE, per germline (reference sequence). The CDR3 runs to 15 residues. The CDR3, as DNA: TGTGCCATCAGCTGGGCTAGCGGGAGGGCCAATGAGCAATTCTTC. Protein: CAISWASGRANEQFF.

A remark on this clonotype: Relative to the germline gene, one junction end is altered; a read error may explain this. V usage is TRBV2 and J usage is TRBJ2-5, with unresolved D. Germline V gives CDR1 SNHLY, CDR2 FYNNEI. The CDR3 length is 12 residues. The CDR3 DNA reads as TGTGCCAGCAGTGAAAACCAAGAGACCCATTACTTC. Protein product: CASSENQETHYF.

V is TRBV6-5 and J is TRBJ2-5, with 7 bases lining up with TRBD1. After removal of 6 bases from V and 3 bases from J, the junction contained 10 bases not matched to a gene. This CDR3 has 15 amino acids. Germline V gives CDR1 MNHEY, CDR2 SVGAGI. Here the CDR3 reads CASSRTGAGEETQYF. The CDR3 DNA sequence: TGTGCCAGCAGCAGGACAGGCGCAGGTGAAGAGACCCAGTACTTC.

The chain combines TRBV28 with TRBJ2-7; the D is unclear. The CDR3 loop spans 14 amino acids. V gave up 8 bases and J gave up 5 bases, with 19 bases separating them. Germline CDR1 is MDHEN and CDR2 is SYDVKM. The CDR3 DNA sequence: TGTGCCAGCGCCCTGGGAATCAGGACCAACGAGCAGTACGTC. It translates to CASALGIRTNEQYV.

V and J are TRBV18 and TRBJ2-3; possibly TRBD2 for D (5 bases). The CDR3 length is 13 residues. Germline lookup yields CDR1 KGHSH and CDR2 LQKENI. V was cut by 11 bases and J by 6 bases, with 18 bases left in between. In nucleotides, the CDR3 is TGTGCCGTCTCACCCATAGCGTTGGATACGCAGTATTTT. Translated, it gives CAVSPIALDTQYF.

Comments on this clonotype: The junction departs from germline at one end; a sequencing error may be responsible. The V and J genes are TRBV20-1 and TRBJ1-5; TRBD1 matches 9 bases. Germline values: CDR1 DFQATT, CDR2 SNEGSKA (reference sequence). The CDR3 consists of 14 residues. Written as DNA, the CDR3 is TGCAGTGCTAGTGCCACAGGGGGCAATCATCCCCAGCATTTT. Amino acid sequence: CSASATGGNHPQHF.

A word on this clonotype: A much larger clone lies a single base off, so this may be a read error. The rearrangement links TRBV7-9 to TRBJ2-3, with TRBD2 as a possible D gene (6 bases). Germline CDR1 reads SEHNR; CDR2 reads FQNEAQ (reference sequence). V lost 5 bases and J 0 bases, leaving 15 bases between the germline ends. The CDR3 loop spans 16 amino acids. The DNA for the CDR3 is TGTGCCAGCAGCGTAATTTCCGGGACTAGCACAGATACGCAGTATTTT. The encoded protein is CASSVISGTSTDTQYF.

This clonotype was seen at least ten times. The rearrangement links TRBV20-1 to TRBJ1-2; D is ambiguous. The ends were cut back, 2 bases at V and 1 base at J, with 8 bases in the middle. Germline V gene data show CDR1 as DFQATT and CDR2 as SNEGSKA (reference sequence). The CDR3 covers 13 residues. The CDR3 nucleotides are TGCAGTGCTAGATGGCCCAGTAACTATGGCTACACCTTC. As protein: CSARWPSNYGYTF.